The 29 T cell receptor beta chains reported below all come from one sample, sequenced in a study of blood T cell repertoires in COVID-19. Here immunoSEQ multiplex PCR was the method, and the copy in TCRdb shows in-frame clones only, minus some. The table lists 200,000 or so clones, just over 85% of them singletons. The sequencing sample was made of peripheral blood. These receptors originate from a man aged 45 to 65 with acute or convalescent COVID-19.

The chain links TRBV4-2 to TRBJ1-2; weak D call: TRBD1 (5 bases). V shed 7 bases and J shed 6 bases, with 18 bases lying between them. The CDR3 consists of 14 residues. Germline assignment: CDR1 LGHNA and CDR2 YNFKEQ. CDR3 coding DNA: TGTGCCAGCACCCCTCAAGGGGTAGGGAATGGCTACACCTTC. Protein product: CASTPQGVGNGYTF.

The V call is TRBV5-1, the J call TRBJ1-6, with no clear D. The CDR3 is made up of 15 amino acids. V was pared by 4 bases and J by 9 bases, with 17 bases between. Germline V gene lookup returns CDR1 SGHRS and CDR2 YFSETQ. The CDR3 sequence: CASSPWTSGGSPLHF. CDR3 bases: TGCGCCAGCAGCCCCTGGACCAGCGGAGGTTCACCCCTCCACTTT.

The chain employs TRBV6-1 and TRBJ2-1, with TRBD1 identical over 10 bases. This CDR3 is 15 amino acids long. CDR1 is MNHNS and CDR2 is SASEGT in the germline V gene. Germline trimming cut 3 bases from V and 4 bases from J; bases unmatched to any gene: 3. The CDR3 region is CASSDKGQGYNEQFF. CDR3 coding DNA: TGTGCCAGCAGTGATAAGGGACAGGGGTACAATGAGCAGTTCTTC.

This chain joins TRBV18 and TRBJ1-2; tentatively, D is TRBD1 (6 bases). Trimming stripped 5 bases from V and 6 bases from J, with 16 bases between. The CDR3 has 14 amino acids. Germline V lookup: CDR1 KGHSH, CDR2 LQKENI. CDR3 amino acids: CASSGDTPRNGYTF. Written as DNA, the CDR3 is TGTGCCAGCTCAGGGGACACGCCGAGGAATGGCTACACCTTC.

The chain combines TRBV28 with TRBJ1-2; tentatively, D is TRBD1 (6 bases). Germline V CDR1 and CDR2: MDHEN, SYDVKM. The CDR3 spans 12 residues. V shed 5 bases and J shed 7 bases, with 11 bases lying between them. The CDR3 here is CASSLDRGGYTF. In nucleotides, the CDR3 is TGTGCCAGCAGTCTGGACAGAGGTGGCTACACCTTC.

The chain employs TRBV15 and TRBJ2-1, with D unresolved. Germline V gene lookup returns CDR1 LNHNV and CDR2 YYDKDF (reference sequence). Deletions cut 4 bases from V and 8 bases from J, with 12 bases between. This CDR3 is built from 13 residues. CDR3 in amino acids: CATSNPWAHEQFF. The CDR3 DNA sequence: TGTGCCACCAGCAACCCTTGGGCCCATGAGCAGTTCTTC.

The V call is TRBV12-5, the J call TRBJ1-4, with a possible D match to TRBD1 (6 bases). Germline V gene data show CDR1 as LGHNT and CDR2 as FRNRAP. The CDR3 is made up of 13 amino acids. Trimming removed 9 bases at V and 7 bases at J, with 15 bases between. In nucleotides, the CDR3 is TGTGCTAGCGCTCGGGACATCGGTGAAAAACTGTTTTTT. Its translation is CASARDIGEKLFF.

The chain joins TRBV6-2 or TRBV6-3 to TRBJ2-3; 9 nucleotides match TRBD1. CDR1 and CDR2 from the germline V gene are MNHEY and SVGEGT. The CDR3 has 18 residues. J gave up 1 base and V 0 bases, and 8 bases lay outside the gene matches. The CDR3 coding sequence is TGTGCCAGCAGTTACTCGGGCGGGAACAGGGGGCGCACAGATACGCAGTATTTT. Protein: CASSYSGGNRGRTDTQYF.

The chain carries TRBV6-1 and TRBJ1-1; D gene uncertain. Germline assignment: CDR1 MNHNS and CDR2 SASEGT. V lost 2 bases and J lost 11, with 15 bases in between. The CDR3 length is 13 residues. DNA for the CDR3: TGTGCCAGCAGTGAACATCAGGCGACGGGGGCTTTCTTT. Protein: CASSEHQATGAFF.

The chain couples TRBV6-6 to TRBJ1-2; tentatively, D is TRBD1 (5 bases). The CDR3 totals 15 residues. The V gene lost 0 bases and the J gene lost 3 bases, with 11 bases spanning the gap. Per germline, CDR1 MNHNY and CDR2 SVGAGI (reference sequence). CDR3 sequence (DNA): TGTGCCAGCAGTTACTCGGAGATAGGGGACTATGGCTACACCTTC. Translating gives CASSYSEIGDYGYTF.

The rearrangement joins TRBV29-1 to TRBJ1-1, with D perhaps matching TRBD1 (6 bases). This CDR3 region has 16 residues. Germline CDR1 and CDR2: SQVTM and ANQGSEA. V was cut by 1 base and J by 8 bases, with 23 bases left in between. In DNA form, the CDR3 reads TGCAGCGTTGAAGCCCGAGGGAGGGGACAACCTAAAGAAGCTTTCTTT. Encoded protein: CSVEARGRGQPKEAFF.

CDR3: CASSSAGTAYYGYTF. The CDR3 nucleotides are TGTGCCAGCAGTTCCGCCGGGACAGCCTACTATGGCTACACCTTC. The chain has TRBV6-5 and TRBJ1-2, with TRBD1 matching over 7 bases. The CDR3 has 15 residues. Per the germline V gene, CDR1 is MNHEY and CDR2 is SVGAGI. With V trimmed by 4 bases and J by 3 bases, 8 bases remained unmatched.

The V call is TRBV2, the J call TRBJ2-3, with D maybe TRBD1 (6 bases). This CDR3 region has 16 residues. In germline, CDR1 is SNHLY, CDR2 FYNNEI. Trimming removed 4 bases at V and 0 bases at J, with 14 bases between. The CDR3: CASSGWTVSSTDTQYF. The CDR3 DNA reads TGTGCCAGCAGTGGCTGGACAGTATCTAGCACAGATACGCAGTATTTT.

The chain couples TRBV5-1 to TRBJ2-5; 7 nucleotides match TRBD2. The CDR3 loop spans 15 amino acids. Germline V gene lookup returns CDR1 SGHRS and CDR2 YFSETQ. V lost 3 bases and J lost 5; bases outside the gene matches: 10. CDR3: CASSSRTGEGETQYF. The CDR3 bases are TGCGCCAGCAGCTCCAGGACTGGGGAGGGTGAGACCCAGTACTTC.

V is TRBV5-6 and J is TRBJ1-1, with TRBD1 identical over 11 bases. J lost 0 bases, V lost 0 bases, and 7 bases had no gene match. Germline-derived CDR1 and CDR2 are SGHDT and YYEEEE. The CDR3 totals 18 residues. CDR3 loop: CASSLARTGGNMNTEAFF. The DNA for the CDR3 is TGTGCCAGCAGCTTGGCCCGGACAGGGGGCAACATGAACACTGAAGCTTTCTTT.

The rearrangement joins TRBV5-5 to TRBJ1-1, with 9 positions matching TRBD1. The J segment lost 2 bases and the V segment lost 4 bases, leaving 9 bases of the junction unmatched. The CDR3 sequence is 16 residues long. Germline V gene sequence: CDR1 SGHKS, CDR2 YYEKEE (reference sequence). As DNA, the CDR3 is TGTGCCAGCAGCCCTCCGGGACAGGGTCTCAACACTGAAGCTTTCTTT. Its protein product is CASSPPGQGLNTEAFF. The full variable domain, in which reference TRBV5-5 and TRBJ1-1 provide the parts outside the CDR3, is DAGVTQSPTHLIKTRGQQVTLRCSPISGHKSVSWYQQVLGQGPQFIFQYYEKEERGRGNFPDRFSARQFPNYSSELNVNALLLGDSALYLCASSPPGQGLNTEAFFGQGTRLTVV.

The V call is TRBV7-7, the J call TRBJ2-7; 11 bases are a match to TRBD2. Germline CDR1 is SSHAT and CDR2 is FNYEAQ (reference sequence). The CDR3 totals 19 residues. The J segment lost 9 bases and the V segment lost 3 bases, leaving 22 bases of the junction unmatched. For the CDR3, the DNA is TGTGCCAGCAGCTTTTTCCCTCTAGCGGGGGGCTCCCCCCCCGTAGGGCAGTACTTC. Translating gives CASSFFPLAGGSPPVGQYF.

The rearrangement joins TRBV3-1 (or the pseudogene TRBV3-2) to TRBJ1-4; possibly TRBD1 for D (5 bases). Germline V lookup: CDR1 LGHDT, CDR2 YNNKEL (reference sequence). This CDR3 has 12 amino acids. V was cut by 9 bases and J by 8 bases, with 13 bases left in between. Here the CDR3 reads CASRARAEKLFF. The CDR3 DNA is TGTGCCAGTCGGGCCAGGGCGGAAAAACTGTTTTTT.

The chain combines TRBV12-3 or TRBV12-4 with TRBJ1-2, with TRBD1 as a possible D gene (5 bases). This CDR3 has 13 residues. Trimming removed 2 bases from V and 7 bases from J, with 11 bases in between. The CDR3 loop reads CASSLIGGSGYTF. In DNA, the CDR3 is TGTGCCAGCAGTTTAATCGGGGGTTCTGGCTACACCTTC.

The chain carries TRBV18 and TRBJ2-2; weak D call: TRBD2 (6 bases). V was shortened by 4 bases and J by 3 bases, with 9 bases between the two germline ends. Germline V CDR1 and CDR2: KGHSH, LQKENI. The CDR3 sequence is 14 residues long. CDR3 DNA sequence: TGTGCCAGCTCACAGGGACTGTACACCGGGGAGCTGTTTTTT. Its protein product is CASSQGLYTGELFF.

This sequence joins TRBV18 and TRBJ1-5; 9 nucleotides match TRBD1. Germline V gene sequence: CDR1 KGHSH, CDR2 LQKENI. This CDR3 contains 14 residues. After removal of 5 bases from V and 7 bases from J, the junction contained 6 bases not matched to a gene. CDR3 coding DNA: TGTGCCAGCTCAGCACAGGGGGCTGGGCAGCCCCAGCATTTT. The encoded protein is CASSAQGAGQPQHF.

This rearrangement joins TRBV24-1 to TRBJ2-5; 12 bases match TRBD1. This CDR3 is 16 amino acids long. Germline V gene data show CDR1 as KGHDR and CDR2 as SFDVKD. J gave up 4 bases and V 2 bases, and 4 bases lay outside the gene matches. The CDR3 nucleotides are TGTGCCACCAGTGATTCCGGGACAGGGGGCCGAGAGACCCAGTACTTC. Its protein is CATSDSGTGGRETQYF.

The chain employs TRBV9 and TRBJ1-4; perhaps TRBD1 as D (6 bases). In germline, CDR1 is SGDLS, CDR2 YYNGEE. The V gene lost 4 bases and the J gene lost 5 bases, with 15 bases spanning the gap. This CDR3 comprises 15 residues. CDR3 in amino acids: CASSLSPDRNEKLFF. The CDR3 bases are TGTGCCAGCAGCCTCTCCCCTGACAGGAATGAAAAACTGTTTTTT.

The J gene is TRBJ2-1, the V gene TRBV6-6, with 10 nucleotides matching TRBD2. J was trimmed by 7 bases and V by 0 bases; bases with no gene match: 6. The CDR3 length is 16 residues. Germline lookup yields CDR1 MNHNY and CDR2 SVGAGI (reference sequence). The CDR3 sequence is CASSYSLSGGANEQFF. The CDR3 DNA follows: TGTGCCAGCAGTTACTCCCTAAGCGGGGGGGCGAATGAGCAGTTCTTC.

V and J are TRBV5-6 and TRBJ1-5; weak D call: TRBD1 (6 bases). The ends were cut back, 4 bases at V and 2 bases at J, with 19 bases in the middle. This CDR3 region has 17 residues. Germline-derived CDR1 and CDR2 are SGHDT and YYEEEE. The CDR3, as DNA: TGTGCCAGCAGCCGACGGGGGGCGGTAGAGGGCAATCAGCCCCAGCATTTT. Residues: CASSRRGAVEGNQPQHF.

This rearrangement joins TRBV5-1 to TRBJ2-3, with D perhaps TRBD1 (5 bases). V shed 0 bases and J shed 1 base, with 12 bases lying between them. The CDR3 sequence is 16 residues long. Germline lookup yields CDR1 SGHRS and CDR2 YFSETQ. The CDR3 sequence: CASSLALVGRTDTQYF. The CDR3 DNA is TGCGCCAGCAGCTTGGCCTTAGTGGGGCGCACAGATACGCAGTATTTT.

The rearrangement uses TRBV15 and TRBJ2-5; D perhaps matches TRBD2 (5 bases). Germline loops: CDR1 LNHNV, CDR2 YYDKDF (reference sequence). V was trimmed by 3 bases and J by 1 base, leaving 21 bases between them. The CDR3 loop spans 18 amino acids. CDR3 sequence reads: CATSRGSWRRTFQETQYF. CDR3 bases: TGTGCCACCAGCAGGGGGAGTTGGCGCAGGACCTTCCAAGAGACCCAGTACTTC.

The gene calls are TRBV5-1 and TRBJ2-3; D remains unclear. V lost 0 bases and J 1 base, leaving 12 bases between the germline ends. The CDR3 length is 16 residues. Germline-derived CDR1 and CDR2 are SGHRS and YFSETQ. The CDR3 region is CASSLAVSMGTDTQYF. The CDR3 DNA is TGCGCCAGCAGCTTGGCCGTTAGTATGGGCACAGATACGCAGTATTTT.

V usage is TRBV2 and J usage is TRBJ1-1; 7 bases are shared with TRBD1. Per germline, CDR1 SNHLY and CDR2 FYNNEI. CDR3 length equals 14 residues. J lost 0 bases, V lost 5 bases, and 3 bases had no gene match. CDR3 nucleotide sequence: TGTGCCAGCAGTCCGGGACAGATGAACACTGAAGCTTTCTTT. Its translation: CASSPGQMNTEAFF.